These 29 T cell receptor beta chains came from one sample sequenced in a study of blood T cell repertoires in COVID-19. Clones were read by immunoSEQ multiplex PCR, and TCRdb kept only the in-frame ones, dropping some. The profile shows around 94,000 clones, 91% of them singletons. Sequencing was performed on peripheral blood. The receptors derive from a man aged 18 to 29 with acute or convalescent COVID-19.

This clone was detected only a few times. The chain is built from TRBV19 and TRBJ1-2; TRBD1 matches at 7 bases. J was trimmed by 3 bases and V by 6 bases; bases with no gene match: 7. CDR3 length: 14 amino acids. Germline V gene lookup returns CDR1 LNHDA and CDR2 SQIVND (reference sequence). The CDR3 spells CASSAQGEYYGYTF. The CDR3 DNA follows: TGTGCCAGTAGCGCCCAGGGGGAATACTATGGCTACACCTTC.

This clone showed up just once. The chain carries TRBV6-5 and TRBJ2-7, with 7 bases matching TRBD2. Germline CDR1 reads MNHEY; CDR2 reads SVGAGI. With 4 bases clipped from V and 4 bases from J, the junction kept 7 bases outside the gene matches. The CDR3 is 14 residues long. Here the CDR3 DNA reads TGTGCCAGCAGTTCCCTAGGCGGGGGTTACGAGCAGTACTTC. Amino acids: CASSSLGGGYEQYF.

The gene calls are TRBV7-9 and TRBJ1-1; D is ambiguous. The CDR3 runs 14 residues. Trimming took 2 bases from V and 1 from J, leaving 8 bases between them. CDR1 SEHNR and CDR2 FQNEAQ come from the germline V gene (reference sequence). The CDR3 bases are TGTGCCAGCAGCTTATTTGCGGAGAACACTGAAGCTTTCTTT. Translated: CASSLFAENTEAFF. Supplemented by reference TRBV7-9 and TRBJ1-1, the full variable domain reads DTGVSQNPRHKITKRGQNVTFRCDPISEHNRLYWYRQTLGQGPEFLTYFQNEAQLEKSRLLSDRFSAERPKGSFSTLEIQRTEQGDSAMYLCASSLFAENTEAFFGQGTRLTVV.

Here the CDR3 DNA reads TGTGCCAGCAGCCACAGAACCGGGACAGGGGATTCACCCCTCCACTTT. It yields the protein CASSHRTGTGDSPLHF. The chain employs TRBV14 and TRBJ1-6; 10 bases map to TRBD1. Trimming at V came to 3 bases and at J to 8 bases, leaving 7 bases not matched to a gene. The CDR3 runs to 16 residues. Germline V gene sequence: CDR1 SGHDN, CDR2 FVKESK.

This rearrangement joins TRBV7-9 to TRBJ2-3; the D gene is possibly TRBD2 (5 bases). Germline V gives CDR1 SEHNR, CDR2 FQNEAQ (reference sequence). This CDR3 is built from 15 residues. V shed 5 bases and J shed 2 bases, with 14 bases lying between them. The CDR3 DNA is TGTGCCAGCAGCACTAGAGTTTCCCCCACAGATACGCAGTATTTT. It specifies CASSTRVSPTDTQYF.

The chain links TRBV30 to TRBJ2-2, with 14 bases lining up with TRBD2. The CDR3 loop spans 15 amino acids. Germline V gives CDR1 GTSNPN, CDR2 SVGIG (reference sequence). Germline trimming cut 5 bases from V and 6 bases from J; bases unmatched to any gene: 5. Written as DNA, the CDR3 is TGTGCCTGGGGTCTGGGACTAGCGGGAGCCGGGGAGCTGTTTTTT. Translating gives CAWGLGLAGAGELFF.

The chain couples TRBV24-1 to TRBJ2-2; 10 positions agree with TRBD1. The CDR3 length is 15 residues. Trimming cost V 5 bases and J 5 bases; bases outside gene matches: 4. Germline values: CDR1 KGHDR, CDR2 SFDVKD. In nucleotides, the CDR3 is TGTGCCACCAGTGCCGGGACAGGGGCTACCGGGGAGCTGTTTTTT. Protein: CATSAGTGATGELFF.

The J gene is TRBJ1-2, the V gene TRBV29-1, with TRBD1 identical over 9 bases. CDR1 is SQVTM, CDR2 ANQGSEA, per germline. This CDR3 comprises 16 residues. Germline trimming cut 6 bases from V and 0 bases from J; bases unmatched to any gene: 11. In DNA, the CDR3 is TGCAGCGTGGCCGGGACAGGGAGAAGAGCTAACTATGGCTACACCTTC. Translation: CSVAGTGRRANYGYTF. Full variable domain (remainder filled in from reference TRBV29-1 and TRBJ1-2): SAVISQKPSRDICQRGTSLTIQCQVDSQVTMMFWYRQQPGQSLTLIATANQGSEATYESGFVIDKFPISRPNLTFSTLTVSNMSPEDSSIYLCSVAGTGRRANYGYTFGSGTRLTVV.

The genes are TRBV27 and TRBJ2-5, with D unresolved. The CDR3 covers 16 residues. Germline values: CDR1 MNHEY, CDR2 SMNVEV (reference sequence). V was trimmed by 2 bases and J by 2 bases, leaving 15 bases between them. The CDR3 region is CASSLGRPGWQETQYF. CDR3 coding DNA: TGTGCCAGCAGTTTAGGCAGGCCTGGGTGGCAAGAGACCCAGTACTTC.

This chain connects TRBV12-3 or TRBV12-4 to TRBJ2-7; D possibly corresponds to TRBD2 (5 bases). This CDR3 is 12 amino acids long. V gave up 6 bases and J gave up 1 base, with 7 bases separating them. The CDR3 DNA sequence: TGTGCCAGCAGCGAGGGATCCTACGAGCAGTACTTC. Its protein product is CASSEGSYEQYF.

The sample holds one count of this clone. This chain joins TRBV19 and TRBJ1-5; the D is unclear. V lost 7 bases to trimming and J lost 4 bases, with 8 bases between them. Germline V gene lookup returns CDR1 LNHDA and CDR2 SQIVND (reference sequence). The CDR3 is 12 residues long. CDR3 amino acids: CASTQFNQPQHF. Here the CDR3 DNA reads TGTGCCAGTACCCAATTTAATCAGCCCCAGCATTTT.

The rearrangement links TRBV7-2 to TRBJ2-7, with D possibly being TRBD1 (5 bases). The V gene lost 3 bases and the J gene lost 2 bases, with 11 bases spanning the gap. The germline gives CDR1 SGHTA, CDR2 FQGNSA. The CDR3 is 14 amino acids. CDR3 protein: CASSFLGATYEQYF. For the CDR3, the DNA is TGTGCCAGCAGCTTCCTAGGGGCTACCTACGAGCAGTACTTC.

This clone has only one observation. V gene TRBV18 combines with J gene TRBJ1-1; no clear D. V lost 2 bases to trimming and J lost 4 bases, with 8 bases between them. This CDR3 is 13 amino acids long. Germline CDR1 is KGHSH and CDR2 is LQKENI. The CDR3 sequence is CASSPVQFTEAFF. The CDR3 coding sequence is TGTGCCAGCTCACCAGTCCAGTTCACTGAAGCTTTCTTT. Full variable domain (outside the CDR3, taken from reference TRBV18 and TRBJ1-1): NAGVMQNPRHLVRRRGQEARLRCSPMKGHSHVYWYRQLPEEGLKFMVYLQKENIIDESGMPKERFSAEFPKEGPSILRIQQVVRGDSAAYFCASSPVQFTEAFFGQGTRLTVV.

The chain joins TRBV3-1 (or the pseudogene TRBV3-2) to TRBJ2-7; 9 bases fit TRBD1. Germline V gives CDR1 LGHDT, CDR2 YNNKEL (reference sequence). The CDR3 sequence is 14 residues long. V lost 3 bases, J lost 4 bases, and 4 bases stayed unmatched. The DNA of the CDR3 is TGTGCCAGCAGCCAGCCGGGACAGGGATACGAGCAGTACTTC. Its translation is CASSQPGQGYEQYF.

This chain links TRBV7-9 with TRBJ1-1, with unresolved D. This CDR3 is built from 12 residues. Germline lookup yields CDR1 SEHNR and CDR2 FQNEAQ (reference sequence). The V gene lost 7 bases and the J gene lost 6 bases, with 12 bases spanning the gap. This CDR3 is CASTRRSPEAFF. The DNA of the CDR3 is TGTGCCAGCACCCGCCGGTCCCCTGAAGCTTTCTTT. The variable domain in full, completed from reference TRBV7-9 and TRBJ1-1, reads DTGVSQNPRHKITKRGQNVTFRCDPISEHNRLYWYRQTLGQGPEFLTYFQNEAQLEKSRLLSDRFSAERPKGSFSTLEIQRTEQGDSAMYLCASTRRSPEAFFGQGTRLTVV.

The chain carries TRBV6-1 and TRBJ1-6; D is uncertain. Germline loops: CDR1 MNHNS, CDR2 SASEGT. The length of the CDR3 is 14 residues. Trimming shortened V by 1 base and J by 8 bases, and 9 bases separated the two germline ends. CDR3 nucleotides: TGTGCCAGCAGTGAAGACCCGGGATATTCACCCCTCCACTTT. Its translation is CASSEDPGYSPLHF.

V usage is TRBV13 and J usage is TRBJ2-3; D might be TRBD2 (5 bases). This CDR3 contains 16 residues. V was pared by 5 bases and J by 2 bases, with 17 bases between. Per the germline V gene, CDR1 is PRHDT and CDR2 is FYEKMQ (reference sequence). This CDR3 is CASSPRASGITDTQYF. The CDR3, as DNA: TGTGCCAGCAGCCCTCGTGCGAGCGGCATCACAGATACGCAGTATTTT.

The chain links TRBV5-1 to TRBJ1-2; 9 bases agree with TRBD1. Germline V gene sequence: CDR1 SGHRS, CDR2 YFSETQ. CDR3 length equals 13 residues. The junction had 4 bases not matched to a gene; V was cut back by 7 bases and J by 3 bases. The CDR3 protein is CASARDRDYGYTF. The DNA for the CDR3 is TGCGCCAGCGCCCGGGACAGGGACTATGGCTACACCTTC. The full variable domain, completed using reference TRBV5-1 and TRBJ1-2, is KAGVTQTPRYLIKTRGQQVTLSCSPISGHRSVSWYQQTPGQGLQFLFEYFSETQRNKGNFPGRFSGRQFSNSRSEMNVSTLELGDSALYLCASARDRDYGYTFGSGTRLTVV.

The J gene is TRBJ1-4, the V gene TRBV7-9; no firm D call. This CDR3 contains 14 residues. V lost 8 bases and J lost 1, with 11 bases in between. Per germline, CDR1 SEHNR and CDR2 FQNEAQ (reference sequence). The CDR3 loop is CASSSHITNEKLFF. The CDR3 nucleotides are TGTGCCAGCTCTTCACATATAACTAATGAAAAACTGTTTTTT.

The genes are TRBV6-5 and TRBJ1-1; TRBD1 matches 7 bases. The CDR3 consists of 15 residues. Germline values: CDR1 MNHEY, CDR2 SVGAGI. For the CDR3, the DNA is TGTTCTAGCGAGGGGGCAACGAGTAGTGGGCGAAAAGCTTTCTTT. Translating gives CSSEGATSSGRKAFF.

The rearrangement joins TRBV24-1 to TRBJ1-1, with 10 bases aligning to TRBD1. Germline V gene sequence: CDR1 KGHDR, CDR2 SFDVKD. V gave up 2 bases and J gave up 1 base; unmatched junction bases: 15. The CDR3 consists of 20 residues. CDR3 DNA sequence: TGTGCCACCAGTGATTCTCGCCCCCTGGGACAGGGGATGCGGAACACTGAAGCTTTCTTT. This gives the protein CATSDSRPLGQGMRNTEAFF.

This clone was counted a few times. This sample also contains other DNA sequences that code for the same CDR3. V and J are TRBV27 and TRBJ2-7; a possible D gene is TRBD1 (5 bases). This CDR3 spans 13 amino acids. With 3 bases removed from V and 3 bases from J, the gap between germline ends came to 9 bases. Per the germline V gene, CDR1 is MNHEY and CDR2 is SMNVEV (reference sequence). Here the CDR3 DNA reads TGTGCCAGCAGTTTGAACAGGTACTACGAGCAGTACTTC. Its protein product is CASSLNRYYEQYF.

In the case of this clone: The identical CDR3 is also encoded by other nucleotide sequences in the sample. The chain joins TRBV11-2 to TRBJ2-1; 11 positions agree with TRBD2. Trimming took 5 bases from V and 3 from J; bases not matched to a gene: 3. CDR1 is SGHAT, CDR2 FQNNGV, per germline. This CDR3 has 15 amino acids. The CDR3 sequence is CASSPTSGGYNEQFF. The CDR3 bases are TGTGCCAGCAGCCCCACTAGCGGGGGCTACAATGAGCAGTTCTTC. Based on the CDR3 plus reference TRBV11-2 and TRBJ2-1, the full variable domain is EAGVAQSPRYKIIEKRQSVAFWCNPISGHATLYWYQQILGQGPKLLIQFQNNGVVDDSQLPKDRFSAERLKGVDSTLKIQPAKLEDSAVYLCASSPTSGGYNEQFFGPGTRLTVL.

This clone showed up just once. The chain employs TRBV29-1 and TRBJ2-7, with no clear D. The V gene lost 0 bases and the J gene lost 2 bases, with 14 bases spanning the gap. Germline assignment: CDR1 SQVTM and CDR2 ANQGSEA. The CDR3 sequence is 15 residues long. The CDR3 sequence: CSVEDPTGLPYEQYF. CDR3 sequence (DNA): TGCAGCGTTGAAGATCCAACCGGGTTACCCTACGAGCAGTACTTC.

The chain carries TRBV18 and TRBJ2-7; D perhaps matches TRBD2 (5 bases). V lost 3 bases to trimming and J lost 7 bases, with 16 bases between them. CDR1 is KGHSH, CDR2 LQKENI, per germline. The CDR3 has 14 amino acids. CDR3 region: CASSPRTPTREQYF. CDR3 DNA sequence: TGTGCCAGCTCACCCCGGACTCCAACTAGGGAGCAGTACTTC.

V and J are TRBV11-3 and TRBJ2-3; D uncertain. Per germline, CDR1 SGHNT and CDR2 YENEEA. The length of the CDR3 is 15 residues. The V end was cut by 4 bases, the J end by 2 bases, with 13 bases between. The CDR3 loop reads CASSSASAATDTQYF. CDR3 bases: TGTGCCAGCAGCTCCGCCTCGGCGGCCACAGATACGCAGTATTTT.

V usage is TRBV19 and J usage is TRBJ2-1, with D possibly matching TRBD2 (6 bases). Germline V gene data show CDR1 as LNHDA and CDR2 as SQIVND (reference sequence). CDR3 length: 14 amino acids. Trimming cost V 6 bases and J 3 bases, with 12 bases left between them. The CDR3 DNA is TGTGCCAGTAGAAATAGCGGATACTACAATGAGCAGTTCTTC. This gives the protein CASRNSGYYNEQFF.

This sequence joins TRBV19 and TRBJ1-1; D unresolved. Germline V gene data show CDR1 as LNHDA and CDR2 as SQIVND (reference sequence). V lost 7 bases to trimming and J lost 3 bases, with 18 bases between them. The CDR3 sequence is 15 residues long. The CDR3 here is CASTPSEWGDTEAFF. The CDR3 nucleotides read TGTGCCAGTACCCCCTCTGAGTGGGGAGACACTGAAGCTTTCTTT.

V and J are TRBV12-5 and TRBJ2-1, with TRBD1 matching over 8 bases. The V gene's germline CDR1 is LGHNT and CDR2 FRNRAP. The CDR3 totals 14 residues. V gave up 1 base and J gave up 7 bases; unmatched junction bases: 3. Written as DNA, the CDR3 is TGTGCTAGTGGTTTGGAGACAGGGGTGAATGAGCAGTTCTTC. This translates into CASGLETGVNEQFF.